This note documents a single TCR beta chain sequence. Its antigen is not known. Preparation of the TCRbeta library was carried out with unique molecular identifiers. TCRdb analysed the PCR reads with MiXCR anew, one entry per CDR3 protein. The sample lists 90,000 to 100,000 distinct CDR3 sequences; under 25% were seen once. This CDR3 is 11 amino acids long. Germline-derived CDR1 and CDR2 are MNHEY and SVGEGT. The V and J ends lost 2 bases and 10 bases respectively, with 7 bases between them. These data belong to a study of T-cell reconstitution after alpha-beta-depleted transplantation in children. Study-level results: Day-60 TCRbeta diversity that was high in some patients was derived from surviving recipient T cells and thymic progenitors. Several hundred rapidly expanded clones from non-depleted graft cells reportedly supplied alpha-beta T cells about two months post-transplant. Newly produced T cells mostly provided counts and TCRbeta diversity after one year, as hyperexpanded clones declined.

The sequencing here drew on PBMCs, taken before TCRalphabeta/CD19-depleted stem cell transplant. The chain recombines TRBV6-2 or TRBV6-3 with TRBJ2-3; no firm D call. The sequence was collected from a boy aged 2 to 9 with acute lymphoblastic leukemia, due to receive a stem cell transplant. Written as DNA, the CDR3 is TGTGCCAGCAGTTACAAGATCGCGCAGTATTTT. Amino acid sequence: CASSYKIAQYF.